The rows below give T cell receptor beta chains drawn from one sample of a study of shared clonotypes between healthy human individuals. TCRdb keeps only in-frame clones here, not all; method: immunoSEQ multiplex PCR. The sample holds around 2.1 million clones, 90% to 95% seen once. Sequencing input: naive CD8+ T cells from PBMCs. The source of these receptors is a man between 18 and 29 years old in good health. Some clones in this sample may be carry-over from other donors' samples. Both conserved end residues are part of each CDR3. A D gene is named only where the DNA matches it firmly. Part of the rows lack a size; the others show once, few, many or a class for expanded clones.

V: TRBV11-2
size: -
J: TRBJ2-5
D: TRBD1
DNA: TGTGCCAGCAGCCCCCGGGACAGGGGGCAGGAGACCCAGTACTTC
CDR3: CASSPRDRGQETQYF

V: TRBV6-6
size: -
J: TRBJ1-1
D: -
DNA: TGTGCCAGCAGTTACACTGTGAACACTGAAGCTTTCTTT
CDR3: CASSYTVNTEAFF

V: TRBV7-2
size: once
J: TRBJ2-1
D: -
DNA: TGTGCCAGCAGCTCACCCAGGGGGAGGAGCTCCTACAATGAGCAGTTCTTC
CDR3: CASSSPRGRSSYNEQFF

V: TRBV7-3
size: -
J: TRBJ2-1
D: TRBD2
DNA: TGTGCCAGCAGCGCCTGGACTAGCGGGAGTTACAATGAGCAGTTCTTC
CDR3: CASSAWTSGSYNEQFF

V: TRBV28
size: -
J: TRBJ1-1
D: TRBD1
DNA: TGTGCCAGCATTCACCTGCGACAGGGCCGAAGACTAAACACTGAAGCTTTCTTT
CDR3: CASIHLRQGRRLNTEAFF

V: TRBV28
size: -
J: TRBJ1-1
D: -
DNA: TGTGCCAGCAGTTTAGAATGGGATGCTTTCTTT
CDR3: CASSLEWDAFF

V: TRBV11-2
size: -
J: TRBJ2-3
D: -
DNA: TGTGCCAGCAGCTTAGAGTGGGGTGCGGGTCCAGATACGCAGTATTTT
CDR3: CASSLEWGAGPDTQYF

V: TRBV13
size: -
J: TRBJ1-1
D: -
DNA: TGTGCCAGCAGCCCAAGAGGGGCCATGAACACTGAAGCTTTCTTT
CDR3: CASSPRGAMNTEAFF

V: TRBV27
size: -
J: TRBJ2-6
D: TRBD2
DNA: TGTGCCAGCGGACTAGCGGGAAATGGGGCCAACGTCCTGACTTTC
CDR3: CASGLAGNGANVLTF

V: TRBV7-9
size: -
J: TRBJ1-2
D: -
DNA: TGTGCCAGCAGCGGTCAGGGCCATGGCTACACCTTC
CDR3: CASSGQGHGYTF

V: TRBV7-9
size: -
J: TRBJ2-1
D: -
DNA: TGTGCCAGCAGCTTAGCCCGCGGTAGGCACAATGAGCAGTTCTTC
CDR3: CASSLARGRHNEQFF

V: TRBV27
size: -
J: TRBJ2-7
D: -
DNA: TGTGCCAGCAGTGGTAGGGCCCACGAGCAGTACTTC
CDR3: CASSGRAHEQYF